The TCR beta chain under discussion was sequenced for a study of blood T cell repertoires in COVID-19. Background on the study: Sources were T cells, B-cell-depleted T cells, or PBMCs; the material itself was cDNA or gDNA.

The protocol was immunoSEQ multiplex PCR, while the TCRdb copy is restricted to in-frame clones and leaves out a portion. The data show approximately 270,000 clones, with about 89% seen just once and around 1.3% held by the top ten. This CDR3 region has 14 residues. Germline loops: CDR1 MNHEY, CDR2 SVGAGI. With 2 bases clipped from V and 3 bases from J, the junction kept 0 bases outside the gene matches. The source material was PBMCs or T cells enriched from blood (not recorded which). The chain couples TRBV6-5 to TRBJ2-7, with TRBD1 identical over 11 bases. This TCR derives from a human donor in a cohort exposed to, infected with or recovered from COVID-19 (not recorded which). The donor label of this sample is uncertain. The CDR3 here is CASSYGTGGYEQYF. As DNA, the CDR3 is TGTGCCAGCAGTTACGGGACAGGGGGCTACGAGCAGTACTTC.